Below, one TCR beta chain is given with its context. V was cut by 1 base and J by 8 bases, with 11 bases left in between. The CDR3 spans 13 residues. The V gene's germline CDR1 is SGHTA and CDR2 FQGTGA. As processed by the authors: By means of reference gene primer amplification, nucleated cell counts were estimated. Profiling relied on immunoSEQ multiplex PCR, and the TCRdb table lists in-frame clones only, not all of them. The D gene and trimming were derived from the DNA, and the V and J assignments and clone size from that table. The profile shows some 130,000 clones, about 85% of them singletons. This entry comes from a study of blood T cell repertoires in COVID-19. Overall study context: Acute and convalescent COVID-19 specimens originated in the United States, Italy and Spain. Nucleic acid was either cDNA or gDNA, and it came from T cells, B-cell-depleted T cells, or PBMCs.

The sequence was obtained from a man aged 80 or over with acute or convalescent COVID-19. This chain joins TRBV7-3 and TRBJ1-2; D is uncertain. The sequencing sample was made of peripheral blood. The CDR3 here is CASSLMEGGGYTF. The CDR3 DNA is TGTGCCAGCAGCTTAATGGAGGGTGGGGGCTACACCTTC.